The rows below give T cell receptor beta chains drawn from one sample of a study of blood T cell repertoires in COVID-19. Sequencing was performed with immunoSEQ multiplex PCR; in TCRdb, only in-frame clones are kept and a portion is missing. The sample has fewer than 120,000 clones, 80% to 90% seen once. Sequencing was done on a sample of peripheral blood. Receptors were obtained from an older woman with acute or convalescent COVID-19. CDR3s include the opening cysteine and the closing phenylalanine or tryptophan. A D gene is named only where the DNA matches it firmly. Clone size is given for some rows only: seen once, a few or many times, or a class if the clone is expanded.

NA	TRBJ1-1	TRBV29-1	NA	12	TGCAGCGTTGTGGCACACAACACTGAAGCTTTCTTT	CSVVAHNTEAFF
NA	TRBJ1-2	TRBV7-2	TRBD1	15	TGTGCCAGCACTTTCGACAGGGGGGTGTCGCGGGGCTACACCTTC	CASTFDRGVSRGYTF
NA	TRBJ1-6	TRBV9	TRBD1	15	TGTGCCAGCAGCGGGGGACAGAACTATAATTCACCCCTCCACTTT	CASSGGQNYNSPLHF
NA	TRBJ1-5	TRBV5-5	NA	15	TGTGCCAGCAGCTTGTTGGCGCAGGATCATCAGCCCCAGCATTTT	CASSLLAQDHQPQHF
NA	TRBJ1-2	TRBV19	TRBD1	15	TGTGCCAGTGGGGAGGTGGACAGGGGCTCTTATGGCTACACCTTC	CASGEVDRGSYGYTF
NA	TRBJ2-7	TRBV6-5	TRBD1	15	TGTGCCAGCAGGCACTCGGGACAGGCCACCTACGAGCAGTACTTC	CASRHSGQATYEQYF
NA	TRBJ1-2	TRBV27	TRBD1	16	TGTGCCAGCAGTTCTGACAGGGGTCCGAATTCGGGTGGCTACACCTTC	CASSSDRGPNSGGYTF
NA	TRBJ2-5	TRBV6-2/TRBV6-3	TRBD1	14	TGTGCCAGCAGTTACGGACAGGGTTTGGAGACCCAGTACTTC	CASSYGQGLETQYF
NA	TRBJ1-6	TRBV2	TRBD1	14	TGTGCCAGCAGTCCGGGACAGGGTACTTCACCCCTCCACTTT	CASSPGQGTSPLHF
NA	TRBJ1-6	TRBV12-5	NA	14	TGTGCTAGTGGTTCCGGGATTCCACATTCACCCCTCCACTTT	CASGSGIPHSPLHF
NA	TRBJ1-4	TRBV6-5	NA	14	TGTGCCAGCAGCGCACAAGTGGAGAATGAAAAACTGTTTTTT	CASSAQVENEKLFF
NA	TRBJ2-5	TRBV14	TRBD2	16	TGTGCCAGCAGCTTCTATGGTAGCGGGGTGCAAGAGACCCAGTACTTC	CASSFYGSGVQETQYF
NA	TRBJ2-1	TRBV7-6	NA	16	TGTGCCAGCAGCCCAAACAGGGTAACCTCCTACAATGAGCAGTTCTTC	CASSPNRVTSYNEQFF
NA	TRBJ1-2	TRBV28	NA	12	TGTGCCAGCAGTTTAGCGGACTATGGCTACACCTTC	CASSLADYGYTF
NA	TRBJ2-5	TRBV10-3	TRBD1	13	TGTGCCATCAGCGAAGGGGGCGGAGAGACCCAGTACTTC	CAISEGGGETQYF
once	TRBJ2-7	TRBV6-5	NA	14	TGTGCCAGCAGTCCAGCAGGGTATCTTTTCGAGCAGTACTTC	CASSPAGYLFEQYF
NA	TRBJ1-1	TRBV4-1	NA	16	TGCGCCAGCACCTTGAGGCAGGGAGGGATGAACACTGAAGCTTTCTTT	CASTLRQGGMNTEAFF
NA	TRBJ1-1	TRBV15	TRBD1	15	TGTGCCACCAGCAGACCGGGACAGGGACACACTGAAGCTTTCTTT	CATSRPGQGHTEAFF